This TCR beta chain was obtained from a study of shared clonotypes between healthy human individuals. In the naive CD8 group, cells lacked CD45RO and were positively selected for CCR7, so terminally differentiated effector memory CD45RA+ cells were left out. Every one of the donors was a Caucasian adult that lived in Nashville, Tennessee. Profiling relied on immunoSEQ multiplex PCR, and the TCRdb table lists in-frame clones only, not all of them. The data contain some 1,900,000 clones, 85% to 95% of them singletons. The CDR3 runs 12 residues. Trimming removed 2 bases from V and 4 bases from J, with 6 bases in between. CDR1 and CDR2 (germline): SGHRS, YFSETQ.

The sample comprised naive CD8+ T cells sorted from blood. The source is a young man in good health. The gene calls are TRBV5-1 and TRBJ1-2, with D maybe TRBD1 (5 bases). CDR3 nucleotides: TGCGCCAGCAGCTTCGACAGCTATGGCTACACCTTC. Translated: CASSFDSYGYTF.